These 7 T cell receptor beta chains originate from one sample sequenced in a study of blood T cell repertoires in COVID-19. The data were produced by immunoSEQ multiplex PCR, yet TCRdb's version contains in-frame clones alone and is incomplete. This sample carries 250,000 to 350,000 clones, 90% of them seen once, and the ten largest clones take 2% to 3%. The sequenced sample was PBMCs or T cells enriched from blood (not recorded which). Receptor source: a man in his sixties who had recovered from COVID-19.

With respect to this clone: The sample has other DNA sequences that encode this CDR3 too. CDR3 sequence reads: CASSGQGGNQPQHF. As DNA, the CDR3 is TGTGCCAGCAGCGGACAGGGTGGCAATCAGCCCCAGCATTTT. The rearrangement links TRBV2 to TRBJ1-5; 8 nucleotides align to TRBD1. Germline CDR1 reads SNHLY; CDR2 reads FYNNEI. CDR3 length: 14 amino acids. V dropped 6 bases and J dropped 2; count of bases not matched to a gene: 3.

The chain links TRBV24-1 to TRBJ1-1; weak D call: TRBD1 (6 bases). Between the trimmed V and J ends, which lost 3 bases and 11 bases, there was a span of 15 bases. Germline loops: CDR1 KGHDR, CDR2 SFDVKD. The CDR3 loop spans 13 amino acids. The CDR3 region has the DNA TGTGCCACCAGTGATAACTCGGGACATCGCGCTTTCTTT. Translating gives CATSDNSGHRAFF.

This chain connects TRBV19 to TRBJ1-2; no clear D gene. The CDR3 is 14 residues long. Trimming pared 0 bases from V and 3 bases from J, leaving 8 bases between. From germline, CDR1 is LNHDA and CDR2 SQIVND (reference sequence). The CDR3 region is CASSIDEGYYGYTF. The CDR3 DNA is TGTGCCAGTAGTATAGATGAGGGTTACTATGGCTACACCTTC.

The rearrangement joins TRBV11-1 to TRBJ2-7, with unresolved D. The germline V gene encodes CDR1 SGHAT and CDR2 FQDESV (reference sequence). Trimming pared 6 bases from V and 2 bases from J, leaving 5 bases between. The CDR3 is made up of 11 amino acids. CDR3 region: CASRSAYEQYF. The CDR3 DNA follows: TGTGCCAGCAGATCTGCCTACGAGCAGTACTTC.

The genes are TRBV18 and TRBJ2-1; TRBD1 might be the D (5 bases). Germline-derived CDR1 and CDR2 are KGHSH and LQKENI. The CDR3 covers 15 residues. Trimming pared 0 bases from V and 4 bases from J, leaving 10 bases between. The chain's CDR3 is CASSPPGQLYNEQFF. The CDR3 region has the DNA TGTGCCAGCTCACCACCGGGGCAGCTATACAATGAGCAGTTCTTC.

V is TRBV9 and J is TRBJ2-2; the D gene is possibly TRBD2 (5 bases). The germline V and J ends were trimmed by 3 bases and 6 bases, with 21 bases remaining between them. The CDR3 has 17 residues. The V gene's germline CDR1 is SGDLS and CDR2 YYNGEE. The CDR3 bases are TGTGCCAGCAGCGCCCCTCGTGGAGGACCCGCGCCCGGGGAGCTGTTTTTT. Translating gives CASSAPRGGPAPGELFF.

This chain connects TRBV11-3 to TRBJ2-5; TRBD2 matches at 11 bases. The CDR3 contains 14 residues. Trimming took 2 bases from V and 5 from J; bases not matched to a gene: 1. Germline CDR1 SGHNT, CDR2 YENEEA. The CDR3: CASSLTSGSETQYF. The CDR3 DNA follows: TGTGCCAGCAGCTTAACTAGCGGGAGTGAGACCCAGTACTTC. The whole variable domain, remainder taken from reference TRBV11-3 and TRBJ2-5, is EAGVVQSPRYKIIEKKQPVAFWCNPISGHNTLYWYLQNLGQGPELLIRYENEEAVDDSQLPKDRFSAERLKGVDSTLKIQPAELGDSAVYLCASSLTSGSETQYFGPGTRLLVL.